Below are 17 T cell receptor beta chains sequenced from a single sample in a study of CD8 T cells in ankylosing spondylitis. The study, taken as a whole, reports: Apparently characteristic of ankylosing spondylitis blood was a TCR beta motif (about 8 highly homologous variants).

Their target antigens are unknown. Each CDR3 protein is one row after TCRdb ran MiXCR on the 5' RACE reads. Here the sample spans around 220,000 distinct CDR3 sequences, around 20% being singletons. Sequences were obtained from blood, either unsorted or a sorted T cell fraction (not recorded which). The receptors originated from a male donor with ankylosing spondylitis.

This clonotype appeared a few times. The chain joins TRBV12-3 or TRBV12-4 to TRBJ1-1; D gene unclear. The CDR3 spans 13 residues. V lost 7 bases, J lost 3 bases, and 12 bases lay in between. The CDR3 region has the DNA TGTGCCAGCATCCGAGGAGGGTACACTGAAGCTTTCTTT. It is translated as CASIRGGYTEAFF.

This clonotype was picked up many times. The genes are TRBV6-2 or TRBV6-3 and TRBJ2-7; 9 bases fit TRBD2. This CDR3 region has 14 residues. V gave up 5 bases and J gave up 5 bases; unmatched junction bases: 7. The V gene's germline CDR1 is MNHEY and CDR2 SVGEGT. The CDR3 loop is CASSGTSKSDEQYF. In DNA form, the CDR3 reads TGTGCCAGCAGTGGGACTAGCAAGAGCGACGAGCAGTACTTC.

The table lists this clonotype with a few counts. This chain joins TRBV12-3 or TRBV12-4 and TRBJ2-5, with D possibly TRBD1 on 7 matching bases. Trimming stripped 5 bases from V and 2 bases from J, with 15 bases between. CDR3 length: 15 amino acids. CDR3 amino acids: CASSGWRGQQETQYF. The CDR3 coding sequence is TGTGCCAGCAGTGGGTGGAGGGGGCAGCAAGAGACCCAGTACTTC.

This rearrangement joins TRBV20-1 to TRBJ1-1; unclear D gene. Trimming cost V 0 bases and J 0 bases, with 8 bases left between them. Germline loops: CDR1 DFQATT, CDR2 SNEGSKA (reference sequence). The CDR3 sequence is 14 residues long. The DNA for the CDR3 is TGCAGTGCTAGAGATCTGGGGATGAACACTGAAGCTTTCTTT. Residues: CSARDLGMNTEAFF.

V is TRBV7-8 and J is TRBJ2-5, with D unclear. Trimming left V 3 bases short and J 2 bases short, with 7 bases between. The CDR3 loop spans 13 amino acids. CDR1 is SGHVS, CDR2 FQNEAQ, per germline. In DNA form, the CDR3 reads TGTGCCAGCAGCTTTGTACGGCAAGAGACCCAGTACTTC. Protein sequence: CASSFVRQETQYF.

Ten or more counts support this clonotype. The chain has TRBV4-3 and TRBJ1-1; 7 bases map to TRBD1. J gave up 1 base and V 7 bases, and 6 bases lay outside the gene matches. This CDR3 has 14 amino acids. The germline CDR1 and CDR2 sequences are LGHNA and YSLEER. The CDR3 nucleotides are TGCGCCAGCACAGCGACAGGGCCGAACACTGAAGCTTTCTTT. Its translation is CASTATGPNTEAFF.

This clonotype was counted many times. J is TRBJ1-1 and V is TRBV27; D might be TRBD1 (6 bases). V was shortened by 2 bases and J by 7 bases, with 8 bases between the two germline ends. Germline assignment: CDR1 MNHEY and CDR2 SMNVEV (reference sequence). The length of the CDR3 is 12 residues. The CDR3 loop reads CASSLIGGEAFF. The CDR3 coding sequence is TGTGCCAGCAGTTTAATAGGGGGTGAAGCTTTCTTT.

A few counts support this clonotype. The CDR3 reads CASSQLAGAVYNEQFF. The CDR3 region has the DNA TGTGCCAGCAGCCAGTTAGCGGGAGCTGTCTACAATGAGCAGTTCTTC. The gene calls are TRBV4-2 and TRBJ2-1; 9 bases are a match to TRBD2. Germline trimming cut 3 bases from V and 3 bases from J; bases unmatched to any gene: 6. Germline CDR1 is LGHNA and CDR2 is YNFKEQ. This CDR3 region has 16 residues.

This clonotype was seen more than once but under ten times. The chain couples TRBV7-3 to TRBJ2-1; TRBD1 is a possible D gene (6 bases). The V gene lost 4 bases and the J gene lost 1 base, with 8 bases spanning the gap. Per the germline V gene, CDR1 is SGHTA and CDR2 is FQGTGA. This CDR3 has 14 residues. The CDR3 DNA reads as TGTGCCAGCAGCTCACAGGGTTCCTACAATGAGCAGTTCTTC. It translates to CASSSQGSYNEQFF.

This clonotype was detected ten times or more. The V gene is TRBV5-1, the J gene TRBJ2-2, with 7 bases aligning to TRBD2. The trim removed 0 bases at V and 6 bases at J, leaving 11 bases unmatched. The CDR3 extends over 17 amino acids. CDR1 SGHRS and CDR2 YFSETQ come from the germline V gene. Here the CDR3 DNA reads TGCGCCAGCAGCTTGGAATCTATGACTAGCCCAGCCGGGGAGCTGTTTTTT. Its translation is CASSLESMTSPAGELFF.

The chain is built from TRBV25-1 and TRBJ2-5, with 7 bases that match TRBD2. The CDR3 covers 14 residues. V lost 3 bases to trimming and J lost 5 bases; unmatched junction nucleotides: 6. Germline V gene lookup returns CDR1 MGHDK and CDR2 SYGVNS. Here the CDR3 DNA reads TGTGCCAGCAGTGACGAAATTAGCGGGGAGACCCAGTACTTC. Translation gives CASSDEISGETQYF.

This clonotype appeared a few times. V and J are TRBV7-8 and TRBJ1-5; D unresolved. V shed 1 base and J shed 5 bases, with 21 bases lying between them. The CDR3 loop spans 18 amino acids. CDR1 is SGHVS and CDR2 is FQNEAQ in the germline V gene. CDR3 nucleotides: TGTGCCAGCAGCTTAGGACCCCAGGCAGCACTAAAGGATCAGCCCCAGCATTTT. Its protein product is CASSLGPQAALKDQPQHF.

The CDR3 region has the DNA TGCAGCGCCCAAAGGGGGGATCTCGGGGCGAACACTGAAGCTTTCTTT. This gives the protein CSAQRGDLGANTEAFF. This chain connects TRBV29-1 to TRBJ1-1; tentative D call: TRBD1 (6 bases). The ends were cut back, 7 bases at V and 1 base at J, with 22 bases in the middle. CDR1 SQVTM and CDR2 ANQGSEA come from the germline V gene. The CDR3 has 16 amino acids. The entire variable domain, with the rest obtained from reference TRBV29-1 and TRBJ1-1, is as follows: SAVISQKPSRDICQRGTSLTIQCQVDSQVTMMFWYRQQPGQSLTLIATANQGSEATYESGFVIDKFPISRPNLTFSTLTVSNMSPEDSSIYLCSAQRGDLGANTEAFFGQGTRLTVV.

The chain joins TRBV4-2 to TRBJ2-1, with 8 positions matching TRBD1. The junction had 6 bases not matched to a gene; V was cut back by 4 bases and J by 4 bases. The CDR3 totals 15 residues. Germline V CDR1 and CDR2: LGHNA, YNFKEQ. The CDR3, as DNA: TGTGCCAGCAGCCTCGGACAGGGAGATTACAATGAGCAGTTCTTC. It codes for CASSLGQGDYNEQFF.

The V call is TRBV20-1, the J call TRBJ1-1; 9 bases map to TRBD1. Germline loops: CDR1 DFQATT, CDR2 SNEGSKA (reference sequence). CDR3 length equals 12 residues. The V and J ends lost 7 bases and 7 bases, in that order; junction bases with no gene match: 7. CDR3 sequence (DNA): TGCAGTGTCCCCGGACAGGGGATTGAAGCTTTCTTT. The encoded protein is CSVPGQGIEAFF.

This clonotype has more than one count but fewer than ten. The rearrangement links TRBV7-8 to TRBJ2-3; D possibly corresponds to TRBD2 (6 bases). The CDR3 is 15 residues long. Trimming stripped 5 bases from V and 1 base from J, with 13 bases between. Germline V gene lookup returns CDR1 SGHVS and CDR2 FQNEAQ. DNA for the CDR3: TGTGCCAGCAGCCGTAGCGGAGGAGGCACAGATACGCAGTATTTT. Translation gives CASSRSGGGTDTQYF.

This clonotype appeared many times. The chain has TRBV29-1 and TRBJ2-1, with TRBD2 matching over 11 bases. With 5 bases clipped from V and 9 bases from J, the junction kept 9 bases outside the gene matches. Germline values: CDR1 SQVTM, CDR2 ANQGSEA. This CDR3 comprises 14 residues. As DNA, the CDR3 is TGCAGCGTTACTGTAGCGGGAGGGATCGGTGAGCAGTTCTTC. Translated, it gives CSVTVAGGIGEQFF.